This T cell receptor beta chain emerged from a study of immune characterization of retroperitoneal liposarcoma. Each CDR3 protein is one row after TCRdb ran MiXCR on the PCR reads. The profile shows about 3,000 distinct CDR3 sequences, under 55% of them singletons. The V gene's germline CDR1 is MNHNS and CDR2 SASEGT. The V gene end was trimmed by 2 bases and the J gene end by 4 bases; junction bases not matched to a gene: 10. This CDR3 has 17 amino acids. This TCR derives from a male donor with retroperitoneal liposarcoma. The sequencing input was tumor tissue. This chain connects TRBV6-1 to TRBJ2-3; 9 bases align to TRBD1. The CDR3 nucleotides read TGTGCCAGCAGTGAAAAGGGAGGGACAGGGTTTCCAGATACGCAGTATTTT. Translated: CASSEKGGTGFPDTQYF.